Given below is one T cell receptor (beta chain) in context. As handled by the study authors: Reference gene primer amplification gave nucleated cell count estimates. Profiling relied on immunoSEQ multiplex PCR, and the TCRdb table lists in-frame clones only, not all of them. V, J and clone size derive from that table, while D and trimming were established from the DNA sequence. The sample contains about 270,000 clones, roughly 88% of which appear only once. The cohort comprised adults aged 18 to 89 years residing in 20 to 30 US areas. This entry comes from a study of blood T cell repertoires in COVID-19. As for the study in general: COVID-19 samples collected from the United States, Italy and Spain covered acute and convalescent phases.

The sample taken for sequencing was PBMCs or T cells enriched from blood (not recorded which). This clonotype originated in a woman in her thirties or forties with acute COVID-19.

The CDR3 sequence: CAWSPTPGNTQYF. For the CDR3, the DNA is TGTGCCTGGAGCCCTACGCCGGGGAATACGCAGTATTTT. The V and J genes are TRBV30 and TRBJ2-3; D is possibly TRBD2 (5 bases). This CDR3 contains 13 residues. Trimming shortened V by 3 bases and J by 7 bases, and 14 bases separated the two germline ends. CDR1 is GTSNPN and CDR2 is SVGIG in the germline V gene (reference sequence).